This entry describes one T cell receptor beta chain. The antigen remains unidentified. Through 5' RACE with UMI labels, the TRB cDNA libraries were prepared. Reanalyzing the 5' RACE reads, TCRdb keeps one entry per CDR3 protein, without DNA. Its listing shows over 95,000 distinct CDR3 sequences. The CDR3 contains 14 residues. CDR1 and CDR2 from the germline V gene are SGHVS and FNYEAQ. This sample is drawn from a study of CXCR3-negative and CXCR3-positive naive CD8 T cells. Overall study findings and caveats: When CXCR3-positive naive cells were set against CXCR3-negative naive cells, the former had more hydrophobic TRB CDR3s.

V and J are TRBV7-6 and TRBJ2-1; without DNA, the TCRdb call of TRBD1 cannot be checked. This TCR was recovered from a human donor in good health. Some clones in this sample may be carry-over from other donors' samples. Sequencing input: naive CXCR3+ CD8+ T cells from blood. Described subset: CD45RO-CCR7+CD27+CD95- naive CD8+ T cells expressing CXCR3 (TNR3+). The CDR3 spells CASSFPGALNEQFF.